This T cell receptor (beta chain) was captured in a study of cytomegalovirus exposure and HLA in healthy donors. This clone has just a few counts. Primers for the PCR totalled 60 Vbeta and 13 Jbeta. TCRdb's table, derived via immunoSEQ multiplex PCR, lists solely in-frame clones and lacks some. Of about 160,000 clones listed, around 84% are singletons. Germline V lookup: CDR1 MNHNS, CDR2 SASEGT. The trim removed 1 base at V and 6 bases at J, leaving 2 bases unmatched. CDR3 size: 15 residues. The receptor was isolated from a man between 18 and 35 years old in good health and CMV-seronegative. The chain employs TRBV6-1 and TRBJ1-5, with TRBD1 identical over 11 bases. Input material: PBMCs. CDR3 residues: CASSEGTGGAQPQHF. CDR3 sequence (DNA): TGTGCCAGCAGTGAAGGGACAGGGGGCGCTCAGCCCCAGCATTTT.